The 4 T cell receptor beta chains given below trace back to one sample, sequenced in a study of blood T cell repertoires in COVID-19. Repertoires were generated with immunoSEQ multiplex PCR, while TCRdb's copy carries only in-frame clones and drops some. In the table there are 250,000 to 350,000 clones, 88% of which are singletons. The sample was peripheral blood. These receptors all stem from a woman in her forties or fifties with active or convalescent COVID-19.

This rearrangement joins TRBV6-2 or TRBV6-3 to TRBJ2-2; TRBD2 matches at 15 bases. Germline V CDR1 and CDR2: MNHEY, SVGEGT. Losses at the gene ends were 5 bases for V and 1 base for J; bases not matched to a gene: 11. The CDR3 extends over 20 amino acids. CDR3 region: CASSPGTSGGIIGNTGELFF. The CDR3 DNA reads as TGTGCCAGCAGTCCCGGGACTAGCGGGGGGATCATTGGGAACACCGGGGAGCTGTTTTTT.

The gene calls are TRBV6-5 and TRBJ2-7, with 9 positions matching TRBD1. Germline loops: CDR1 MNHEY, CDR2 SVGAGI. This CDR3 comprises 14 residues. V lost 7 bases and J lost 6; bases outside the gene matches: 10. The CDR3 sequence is CASTLGQGHVEQYF. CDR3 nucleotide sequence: TGTGCCAGCACGCTCGGACAGGGGCATGTCGAGCAGTACTTC.

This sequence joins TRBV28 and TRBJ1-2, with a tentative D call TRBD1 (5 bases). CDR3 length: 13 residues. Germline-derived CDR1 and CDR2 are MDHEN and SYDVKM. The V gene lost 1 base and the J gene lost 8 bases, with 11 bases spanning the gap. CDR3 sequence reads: CASSLSGSRGYTF. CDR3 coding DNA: TGTGCCAGCAGTTTATCAGGGTCGAGAGGCTACACCTTC.

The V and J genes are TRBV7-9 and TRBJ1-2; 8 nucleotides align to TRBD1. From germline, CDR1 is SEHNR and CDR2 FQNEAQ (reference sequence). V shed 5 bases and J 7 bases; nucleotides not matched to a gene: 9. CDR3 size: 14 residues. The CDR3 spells CASSPRDRPLGYTF. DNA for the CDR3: TGTGCCAGCAGCCCCAGGGACAGGCCGCTTGGCTACACCTTC.